This TCR beta chain was recovered during a study of untreated major depressive disorder. Study results and limitations: Compared with controls, depressed patients showed more TRBV05-01 (Vbeta 5.1) usage in CD4+ T cells.

Details on this clone: The antigen is undetermined.

Trimming shortened V by 4 bases and J by 0 bases, and 13 bases separated the two germline ends. The germline V gene encodes CDR1 MNHEY and CDR2 SMNVEV (reference sequence). The length of the CDR3 is 16 residues. Data came from immunoSEQ multiplex PCR; TCRdb stores just in-frame clones and leaves some out. The sample yields under 20,000 clones, roughly 90% seen once. Each depressed patient was pairwise matched to a non-depressed control for sex, age, current smoking status and body mass index. Excluded: major illness, comorbidity, regular medication, drug use, over 100 g alcohol weekly. From thawed PBMCs, CD4+ T cells were purified by negative selection.

The chain has TRBV27 and TRBJ1-3, with D possibly TRBD1 on 5 matching bases. Material: CD4+ T cells from PBMCs. The TCR comes from a woman in her 40s with major depressive disorder. CDR3 sequence (DNA): TGTGCCAGCAGTTCGCGGGACGGATCCTCTGGAAACACCATATATTTT. Translated, it gives CASSSRDGSSGNTIYF.